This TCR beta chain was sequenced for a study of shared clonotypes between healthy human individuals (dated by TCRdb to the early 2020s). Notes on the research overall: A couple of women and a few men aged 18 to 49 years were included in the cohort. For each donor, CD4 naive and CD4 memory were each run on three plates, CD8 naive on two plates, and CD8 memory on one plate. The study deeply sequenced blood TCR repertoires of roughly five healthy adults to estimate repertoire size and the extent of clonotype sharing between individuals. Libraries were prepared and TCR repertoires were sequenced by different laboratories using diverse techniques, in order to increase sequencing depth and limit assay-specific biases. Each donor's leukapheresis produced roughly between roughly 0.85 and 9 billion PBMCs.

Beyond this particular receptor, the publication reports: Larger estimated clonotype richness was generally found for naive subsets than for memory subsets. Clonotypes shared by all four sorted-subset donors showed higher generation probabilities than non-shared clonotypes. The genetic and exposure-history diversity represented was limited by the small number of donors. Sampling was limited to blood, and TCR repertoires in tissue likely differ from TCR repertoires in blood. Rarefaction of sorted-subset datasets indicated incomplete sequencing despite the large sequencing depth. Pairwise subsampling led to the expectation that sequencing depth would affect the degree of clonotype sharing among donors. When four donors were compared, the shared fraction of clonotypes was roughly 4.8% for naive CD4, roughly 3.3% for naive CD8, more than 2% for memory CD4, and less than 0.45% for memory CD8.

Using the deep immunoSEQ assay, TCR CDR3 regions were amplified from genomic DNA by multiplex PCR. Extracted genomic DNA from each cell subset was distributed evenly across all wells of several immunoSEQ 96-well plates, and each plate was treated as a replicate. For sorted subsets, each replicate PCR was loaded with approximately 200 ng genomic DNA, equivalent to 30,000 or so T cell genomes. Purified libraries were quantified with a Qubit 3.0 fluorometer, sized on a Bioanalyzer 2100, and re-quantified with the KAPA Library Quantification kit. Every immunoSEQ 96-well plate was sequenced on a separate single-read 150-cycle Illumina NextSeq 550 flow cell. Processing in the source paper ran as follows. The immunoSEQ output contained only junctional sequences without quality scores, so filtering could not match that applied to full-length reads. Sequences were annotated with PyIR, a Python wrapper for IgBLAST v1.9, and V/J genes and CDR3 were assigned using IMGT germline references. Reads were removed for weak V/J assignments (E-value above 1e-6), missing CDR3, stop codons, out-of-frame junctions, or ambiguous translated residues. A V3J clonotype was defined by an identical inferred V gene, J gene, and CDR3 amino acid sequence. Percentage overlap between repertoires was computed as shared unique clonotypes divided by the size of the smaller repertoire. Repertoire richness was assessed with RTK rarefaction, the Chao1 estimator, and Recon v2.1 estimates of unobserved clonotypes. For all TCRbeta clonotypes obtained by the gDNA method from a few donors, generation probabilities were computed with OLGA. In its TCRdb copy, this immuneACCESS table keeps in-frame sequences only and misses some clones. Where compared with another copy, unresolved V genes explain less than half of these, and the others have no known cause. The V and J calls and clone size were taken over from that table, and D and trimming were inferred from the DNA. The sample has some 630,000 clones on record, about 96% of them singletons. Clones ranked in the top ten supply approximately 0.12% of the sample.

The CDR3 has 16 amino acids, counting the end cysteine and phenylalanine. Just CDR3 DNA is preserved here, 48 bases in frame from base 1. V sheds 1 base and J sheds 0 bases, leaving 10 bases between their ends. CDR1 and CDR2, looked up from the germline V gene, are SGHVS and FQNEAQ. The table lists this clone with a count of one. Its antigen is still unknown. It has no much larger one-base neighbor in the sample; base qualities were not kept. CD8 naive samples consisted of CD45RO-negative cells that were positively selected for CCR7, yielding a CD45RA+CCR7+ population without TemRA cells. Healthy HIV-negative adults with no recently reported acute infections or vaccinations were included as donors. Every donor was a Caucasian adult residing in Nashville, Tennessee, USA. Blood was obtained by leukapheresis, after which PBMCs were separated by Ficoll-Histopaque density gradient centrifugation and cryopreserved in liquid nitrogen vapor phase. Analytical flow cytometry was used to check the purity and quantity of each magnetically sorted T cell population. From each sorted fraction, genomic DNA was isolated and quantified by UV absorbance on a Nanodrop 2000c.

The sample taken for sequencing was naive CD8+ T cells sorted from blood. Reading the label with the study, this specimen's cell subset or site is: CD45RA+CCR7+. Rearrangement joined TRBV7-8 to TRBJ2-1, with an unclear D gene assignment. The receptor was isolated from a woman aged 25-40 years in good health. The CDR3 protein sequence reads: CASSLVTLSSYNEQFF. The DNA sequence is TGTGCCAGCAGCTTAGTCACTTTGAGCTCCTACAATGAGCAGTTCTTC.